These T cell receptor beta chains were read from a single sample in a study of cytomegalovirus exposure and HLA in healthy donors. TCRdb's copy holds only in-frame clones and misses some; the assay was immunoSEQ multiplex PCR. The table includes a few hundred thousand clones, over 80% detected once. The sequencing sample was made of PBMCs. These receptor sequences come from a woman aged 45 to 65 in good health and CMV-seropositive. Both conserved end residues are part of each CDR3. The order of the fields is CDR3 protein, CDR3 DNA, clone size, D gene, J gene, V gene. The D gene is left open where the match is weak. Not every row has a clone size; where given, it reads once, few, many or a size class.

CASSYRTPIYQPQHF,TGTGCCAGCAGTTACCGGACACCCATATATCAGCCCCAGCATTTT,.,.,TRBJ1-5,TRBV6-5
CASSEPYEQYF,TGTGCCAGCAGTGAGCCATACGAGCAGTACTTC,.,.,TRBJ2-7,TRBV6-1
CASSLGTRPTDTQYF,TGCGCCAGCAGCCTTGGGACTAGACCCACAGATACGCAGTATTTT,.,TRBD2,TRBJ2-3,TRBV4-1
CASSPGTGMVNTEAFF,TGTGCCAGCTCCCCTGGGACAGGGATGGTGAACACTGAAGCTTTCTTT,.,TRBD1,TRBJ1-1,TRBV18
CASSTGGGTNEQFF,TGTGCCAGCAGCACCGGGGGAGGGACCAATGAGCAGTTCTTC,.,TRBD2,TRBJ2-1,TRBV5-4
CASSQSPGGHDTQYF,TGCGCCAGCAGCCAATCCCCGGGGGGCCATGATACGCAGTATTTT,few,.,TRBJ2-3,TRBV4-1
CASSPSGEDQPQHF,TGTGCCAGCTCACCCTCCGGGGAGGATCAGCCCCAGCATTTT,.,.,TRBJ1-5,TRBV18
CASSQVGAGYTF,TGTGCCAGCAGTCAAGTAGGGGCCGGCTACACCTTC,.,.,TRBJ1-2,TRBV2
CASSHRDSSYNEQFF,TGTGCCAGCAGCCACCGGGACAGCTCCTACAATGAGCAGTTCTTC,.,TRBD1,TRBJ2-1,TRBV7-8
CASSDLARGGGNTIYF,TGTGCCAGCAGTGACCTCGCCCGTGGGGGGGGAAACACCATATATTTT,.,.,TRBJ1-3,TRBV25-1
CASSFPETQYF,TGTGCCAGCAGTTTCCCGGAGACCCAGTACTTC,.,.,TRBJ2-5,TRBV6-5
CASSGGQLNTEAFF,TGCGCCAGCAGTGGGGGACAGCTGAACACTGAAGCTTTCTTT,.,TRBD1,TRBJ1-1,TRBV10-1
CASSQWAVQYF,TGCGCCAGCAGCCAGTGGGCCGTCCAGTACTTC,.,.,TRBJ2-5,TRBV23-1
CAWSVRVGNEKLFF,TGTGCCTGGAGTGTGAGGGTCGGGAATGAAAAACTGTTTTTT,.,.,TRBJ1-4,TRBV30
CASSFPRSGGVPEQYF,TGTGCCAGCAGTTTCCCCCGGAGCGGGGGGGTCCCCGAGCAGTACTTC,.,TRBD2,TRBJ2-7,TRBV6-5
CASSIQGYRLNSNQPQHF,TGTGCCAGTAGTATACAGGGTTACAGACTTAATAGCAATCAGCCCCAGCATTTT,.,.,TRBJ1-5,TRBV19
CASSVGPGDNYGYTF,TGTGCCAGCAGCGTAGGTCCAGGGGATAACTATGGCTACACCTTC,once,.,TRBJ1-2,TRBV9
CASASSGGYTDTQYF,TGTGCCAGTGCGTCTAGCGGGGGGTACACAGATACGCAGTATTTT,few,TRBD2,TRBJ2-3,TRBV19
CASSLRTALGNEQFF,TGTGCCAGCAGCTTAAGGACAGCCCTGGGCAATGAGCAGTTCTTC,.,.,TRBJ2-1,TRBV5-5
CASSPRQGRSYEQYF,TGCGCCAGCAGTCCGAGACAGGGTCGTTCCTACGAGCAGTACTTC,.,TRBD1,TRBJ2-7,TRBV5-1